The rows below give T cell receptor beta chains drawn from one sample of a study of blood T cells in healthy people across ages. One entry per CDR3 protein, called by TCRdb with MiXCR from the 5' RACE reads. This table has under 2,000,000 distinct CDR3 sequences, around half appearing once. Material: blood. The receptors come from a woman aged 40 to 50 in good health. Both conserved end residues are part of each CDR3. Each record gives: V gene, J gene, D gene, clone size, CDR3 DNA, CDR3 protein. The D gene is left open where the match is weak. Only some rows state a clone size, as once, few, many or a class for expanded clones.

V gene: TRBV7-2
J gene: TRBJ2-4
D gene: NA
clone size: NA
CDR3 DNA: TGTGCCAGCAGCTTGCGGACAATAGCCAAAAACATTGAGTACTTC
CDR3 protein: CASSLRTIAKNIEYF

V gene: TRBV7-2
J gene: TRBJ2-7
D gene: NA
clone size: NA
CDR3 DNA: TGTGCCAGCAGCTTGGACAGCCCTCCGGGCGAGCAGTACTTC
CDR3 protein: CASSLDSPPGEQYF

V gene: TRBV7-6
J gene: TRBJ2-3
D gene: TRBD2
clone size: NA
CDR3 DNA: TGTGCCAGCAGCACCCGAGCGTCTGGCGGGGGGGGCACAGATACGCAGTATTTT
CDR3 protein: CASSTRASGGGGTDTQYF

V gene: TRBV12-3/TRBV12-4
J gene: TRBJ1-5
D gene: TRBD1
clone size: NA
CDR3 DNA: TGTGCCAGCAGTTTAGGGGACAGTCGCATCGATCAGCCCCAGCATTTT
CDR3 protein: CASSLGDSRIDQPQHF

V gene: TRBV7-2
J gene: TRBJ2-5
D gene: NA
clone size: NA
CDR3 DNA: TGTGCCAGCAGCTTATGGATGGGAGCGGGTCTGGGAGAGACCCAGTACTTC
CDR3 protein: CASSLWMGAGLGETQYF

V gene: TRBV12-3/TRBV12-4
J gene: TRBJ2-5
D gene: TRBD1
clone size: NA
CDR3 DNA: TGTGCCAGCACTCCAAGGACAGGGCAAGAGACCCAGTACTTC
CDR3 protein: CASTPRTGQETQYF

V gene: TRBV5-1
J gene: TRBJ2-3
D gene: NA
clone size: NA
CDR3 DNA: TGCGCCAGCAGCCCCGCGCGCACTAGCACAGATACGCAGTATTTT
CDR3 protein: CASSPARTSTDTQYF

V gene: TRBV5-5
J gene: TRBJ2-6
D gene: NA
clone size: NA
CDR3 DNA: TGTGCCAGCAGCTTGGGCGTCCCCGGGGCCAACGTCCTGACTTTC
CDR3 protein: CASSLGVPGANVLTF

V gene: TRBV5-1
J gene: TRBJ2-1
D gene: TRBD1
clone size: once
CDR3 DNA: TGCGCCAGCAGCTCTACAGGGACAGGGGGCTACAATGAGCAGTTCTTC
CDR3 protein: CASSSTGTGGYNEQFF

V gene: TRBV28
J gene: TRBJ2-1
D gene: TRBD1
clone size: NA
CDR3 DNA: TGTGCCAGCAGTGCACCGGGACAGGGTGTCCATGAGCAGTTCTTC
CDR3 protein: CASSAPGQGVHEQFF

V gene: TRBV4-1
J gene: TRBJ2-5
D gene: TRBD2
clone size: NA
CDR3 DNA: TGCGCCAGCAGCCCATTCGACGGGGGGGAGACCCAGTACTTC
CDR3 protein: CASSPFDGGETQYF

V gene: TRBV15
J gene: TRBJ2-5
D gene: NA
clone size: NA
CDR3 DNA: TGTGCCACCATCAGAGATAAGAGCGAGACCCAGTACTTC
CDR3 protein: CATIRDKSETQYF

V gene: TRBV24-1
J gene: TRBJ2-1
D gene: TRBD1
clone size: few
CDR3 DNA: TGTGCCACCAGTGACCTGGACAGGGGGCGCGCCTACAATGAGCAGTTCTTC
CDR3 protein: CATSDLDRGRAYNEQFF

V gene: TRBV3-1
J gene: TRBJ2-5
D gene: TRBD1
clone size: NA
CDR3 DNA: TGTGCCAGCAGCCAATGGGGACAGGGGAACCAAGAGACCCAGTACTTC
CDR3 protein: CASSQWGQGNQETQYF

V gene: TRBV27
J gene: TRBJ2-7
D gene: TRBD1
clone size: NA
CDR3 DNA: TGTGCCAGCGGACGATGGGACAGGCTATCCTACGAGCAGTACTTC
CDR3 protein: CASGRWDRLSYEQYF

V gene: TRBV20-1
J gene: TRBJ1-5
D gene: NA
clone size: NA
CDR3 DNA: TGCAGTGCTAGAGATTTGGATCAGCCCCAGCATTTT
CDR3 protein: CSARDLDQPQHF

V gene: TRBV20-1
J gene: TRBJ1-1
D gene: NA
clone size: few
CDR3 DNA: TGCAGTGCTAGTACTCGAGTTGGGAGTGAAGCTTTCTTT
CDR3 protein: CSASTRVGSEAFF

V gene: TRBV29-1
J gene: TRBJ2-1
D gene: TRBD2
clone size: NA
CDR3 DNA: TGCAACGTTGAAGCCAGACTAGCGGGGGAACCTCACAATGAGCAGTTCTTC
CDR3 protein: CNVEARLAGEPHNEQFF

V gene: TRBV5-1
J gene: TRBJ2-7
D gene: NA
clone size: NA
CDR3 DNA: TGCGCCAGCAGCTTGGAAGGACACTCCTACGAGCAGTACTTC
CDR3 protein: CASSLEGHSYEQYF

V gene: TRBV20-1
J gene: TRBJ2-3
D gene: TRBD1
clone size: few
CDR3 DNA: TGCAGTGCTAGAGACCCGACAGGGAGAAGGGATACGCAGTATTTT
CDR3 protein: CSARDPTGRRDTQYF

V gene: TRBV14
J gene: TRBJ2-1
D gene: TRBD1
clone size: NA
CDR3 DNA: TGTGCCAGCAGCCAAACAGGGGGCGCAGGCAATGAGCAGTTCTTC
CDR3 protein: CASSQTGGAGNEQFF

V gene: TRBV7-9
J gene: TRBJ1-2
D gene: TRBD1
clone size: NA
CDR3 DNA: TGTGCCAGCAGCGTTTTGACAGGGGGAGTCTATGGCTACACCTTC
CDR3 protein: CASSVLTGGVYGYTF

V gene: TRBV10-3
J gene: TRBJ2-3
D gene: NA
clone size: NA
CDR3 DNA: TGTGCCATCGGGGCGCTGTACACAGATACGCAGTATTTT
CDR3 protein: CAIGALYTDTQYF

V gene: TRBV7-9
J gene: TRBJ1-1
D gene: NA
clone size: NA
CDR3 DNA: TGTGCCAGCAGCTTAGGGAGGGGGATTAACGCTGAGGCTTTCTTT
CDR3 protein: CASSLGRGINAEAFF

V gene: TRBV15
J gene: TRBJ2-7
D gene: NA
clone size: once
CDR3 DNA: TGTGCCACCAGCAGAGGGGACACCTACGAGCAGTACTTC
CDR3 protein: CATSRGDTYEQYF

V gene: TRBV7-9
J gene: TRBJ2-3
D gene: NA
clone size: NA
CDR3 DNA: TGTGCCAGCAGCCATCAGGGTAAAGATACGCAGTATTTT
CDR3 protein: CASSHQGKDTQYF

V gene: TRBV27
J gene: TRBJ2-1
D gene: TRBD1
clone size: NA
CDR3 DNA: TGTGCCAGCAGTCCGCCCCACAGGGGCGGTTACAATGAGCAGTTCTTC
CDR3 protein: CASSPPHRGGYNEQFF

V gene: TRBV5-5
J gene: TRBJ2-5
D gene: TRBD1
clone size: few
CDR3 DNA: TGTGCCAGCAGCTTGGGGCCGGGACAGGGGAGAGAGACCCAGTACTTC
CDR3 protein: CASSLGPGQGRETQYF

V gene: TRBV7-9
J gene: TRBJ1-3
D gene: NA
clone size: NA
CDR3 DNA: TGTGCCAGCAGCACGAGCTGGACCTCTGGAAACACCATATATTTT
CDR3 protein: CASSTSWTSGNTIYF

V gene: TRBV19
J gene: TRBJ2-7
D gene: NA
clone size: NA
CDR3 DNA: TGTGCCAGTAGTATGCAGGGGACCCTTTACCAGAACGAGCAGTACTTC
CDR3 protein: CASSMQGTLYQNEQYF

V gene: TRBV11-1
J gene: TRBJ2-7
D gene: TRBD2
clone size: few
CDR3 DNA: TGTGCCAGCAGCTCCCTAGCGGGGGGGCGAAGCGAGCAGTACTTC
CDR3 protein: CASSSLAGGRSEQYF

V gene: TRBV12-3/TRBV12-4
J gene: TRBJ2-5
D gene: TRBD1
clone size: NA
CDR3 DNA: TGTGCCAGCAGTTACGGGACAGCACTCCAAGAGACCCAGTACTTC
CDR3 protein: CASSYGTALQETQYF

V gene: TRBV7-2
J gene: TRBJ2-3
D gene: NA
clone size: NA
CDR3 DNA: TGTGCCGGCAGCTTGTCAAGCAGGGTGGGAGATACGCAGTATTTT
CDR3 protein: CAGSLSSRVGDTQYF

V gene: TRBV11-2
J gene: TRBJ2-7
D gene: NA
clone size: few
CDR3 DNA: TGTGCCAGCAGCTTACCCAGGACCCACTACGAGCAGTACTTC
CDR3 protein: CASSLPRTHYEQYF

V gene: TRBV4-2
J gene: TRBJ1-2
D gene: TRBD1
clone size: few
CDR3 DNA: TGTGCCAGCAGCCAAGCCGGACAGGACAGGGGCTATGGCTACACCTTC
CDR3 protein: CASSQAGQDRGYGYTF

V gene: TRBV7-2
J gene: TRBJ2-1
D gene: TRBD2
clone size: NA
CDR3 DNA: TGTGCCAGCAGTTTTACTAGCGGGGGGGCAGGGTCCAATGAGCAGTTCTTC
CDR3 protein: CASSFTSGGAGSNEQFF

V gene: TRBV2
J gene: TRBJ1-1
D gene: TRBD1
clone size: NA
CDR3 DNA: TGTGCCAGCAGCGTGGACAGGGGTGGATTGAACACTGAAGCTTTCTTT
CDR3 protein: CASSVDRGGLNTEAFF